The 14 T cell receptor beta chains in this list originate from one sample, sequenced in a study of CD8 T cells in ankylosing spondylitis. Study-wide points: One TCR beta motif, made up of about 8 highly homologous variants, appeared characteristic of ankylosing spondylitis blood.

Antigen specificity for these receptors is unknown. TCRdb itself ran the 5' RACE reads through MiXCR, one entry per CDR3 protein. The sample includes some 220,000 distinct CDR3 sequences, about 7.3% of them seen just once. Material: blood, either unsorted or a sorted T cell fraction (not recorded which). These receptor sequences come from a male donor with ankylosing spondylitis.

This clonotype was found many times. The chain is built from TRBV29-1 and TRBJ2-3, with 7 positions matching TRBD2. With V trimmed by 3 bases and J by 2 bases, 17 bases remained unmatched. Germline assignment: CDR1 SQVTM and CDR2 ANQGSEA. The CDR3 contains 18 residues. DNA of the CDR3: TGCAGCGTTGAGGGCGGCGGGGGAACACCTCTTGTCACAGATACGCAGTATTTT. It translates to CSVEGGGGTPLVTDTQYF.

This clonotype was counted at least ten times. The chain couples TRBV10-3 to TRBJ2-1, with 13 bases lining up with TRBD2. Germline CDR1 ENHRY, CDR2 SYGVKD. The junction had 6 bases not matched to a gene; V was cut back by 6 bases and J by 7 bases. The CDR3 is 15 amino acids. Here the CDR3 reads CAIRIGLAGDNEQFF. The CDR3 DNA follows: TGTGCCATCAGGATTGGACTAGCGGGAGATAATGAGCAGTTCTTC.

This clonotype came up many times. The V and J genes are TRBV28 and TRBJ1-1; D ambiguous. Germline CDR1 is MDHEN and CDR2 is SYDVKM. This CDR3 is 12 amino acids long. Trimming cost V 2 bases and J 11 bases, with 12 bases left between them. CDR3: CASSLGQAGAFF. The CDR3 DNA reads as TGTGCCAGCAGTTTAGGGCAGGCTGGCGCTTTCTTT.

This clonotype was counted ten times or more. J is TRBJ2-7 and V is TRBV6-5, with D possibly matching TRBD1 (6 bases). Deletions cut 2 bases from V and 4 bases from J, with 18 bases between. Germline-derived CDR1 and CDR2 are MNHEY and SVGAGI. The CDR3 covers 16 residues. The CDR3 sequence is CASSYANRDVLYEQYF. As DNA, the CDR3 is TGTGCCAGCAGTTACGCAAACAGGGACGTCCTGTACGAGCAGTACTTC.

This clonotype was counted at least ten times. The chain employs TRBV10-3 and TRBJ2-1; 10 nucleotides align to TRBD1. From germline, CDR1 is ENHRY and CDR2 SYGVKD. J gave up 1 base and V 8 bases, and 2 bases lay outside the gene matches. The CDR3 covers 14 residues. CDR3 sequence reads: CAIGDRGSYNEQFF. The CDR3 coding sequence is TGTGCCATCGGGGACAGGGGTTCCTACAATGAGCAGTTCTTC.

This chain links TRBV7-9 with TRBJ2-7; D remains ambiguous. Trimming cost V 2 bases and J 4 bases, with 6 bases left between them. The CDR3 runs to 12 residues. From germline, CDR1 is SEHNR and CDR2 FQNEAQ (reference sequence). DNA for the CDR3: TGTGCCAGCAGCTTATGGCATTACGAGCAGTACTTC. It yields the protein CASSLWHYEQYF.

This clonotype was counted a few times. The gene calls are TRBV12-3 or TRBV12-4 and TRBJ1-4; the D gene is possibly TRBD1 (6 bases). The V and J ends lost 5 bases and 4 bases respectively, with 14 bases between them. The CDR3 loop spans 15 amino acids. Here the CDR3 reads CASSEGGGSNEKLFF. CDR3 nucleotides: TGTGCCAGCAGTGAGGGAGGGGGAAGTAATGAAAAACTGTTTTTT.

This clonotype occurred many times. The J gene is TRBJ1-2, the V gene TRBV28, with 8 bases matching TRBD1. The CDR3 is 14 residues long. Germline CDR1 is MDHEN and CDR2 is SYDVKM. The V and J ends lost 3 bases and 4 bases, in that order; junction bases with no gene match: 4. CDR3 residues: CASSFDRGVYGYTF. Here the CDR3 DNA reads TGTGCCAGCAGTTTCGACAGGGGCGTCTATGGCTACACCTTC.

This clonotype was observed many times. This sequence joins TRBV5-5 and TRBJ2-7, with D unresolved. The germline V gene encodes CDR1 SGHKS and CDR2 YYEKEE (reference sequence). The V end was cut by 7 bases, the J end by 7 bases, with 9 bases between. This CDR3 is built from 10 residues. CDR3 sequence reads: CASGSEEQYF. Written as DNA, the CDR3 is TGTGCCAGCGGCTCGGAAGAGCAGTACTTC.

At least ten counts were recorded for this clonotype. This chain joins TRBV5-1 and TRBJ2-1; 13 bases match TRBD2. The CDR3 is 16 residues long. The trim removed 4 bases at V and 0 bases at J, leaving 1 base unmatched. The germline V gene encodes CDR1 SGHRS and CDR2 YFSETQ. Here the CDR3 reads CASSRLAGGSYNEQFF. The CDR3 DNA reads as TGCGCCAGCAGCCGACTAGCGGGAGGCTCCTACAATGAGCAGTTCTTC.

There are many counts of this clonotype. The chain couples TRBV27 to TRBJ2-5; D unresolved. CDR1 is MNHEY and CDR2 is SMNVEV in the germline V gene (reference sequence). V shed 5 bases and J shed 5 bases, with 9 bases lying between them. The CDR3 is 12 residues long. The CDR3 nucleotides read TGTGCCAGCAGTACGGGTTCCGAGACCCAGTACTTC. Protein product: CASSTGSETQYF.

This clonotype occurred a few times. The chain is built from TRBV12-3 or TRBV12-4 and TRBJ1-5; D uncertain. Trimming took 2 bases from V and 5 from J, leaving 19 bases between them. The CDR3 runs to 17 residues. For the CDR3, the DNA is TGTGCCAGCAGTTTAAATTACGTGGGAACAGCGGATCAGCCCCAGCATTTT. It yields the protein CASSLNYVGTADQPQHF.

This clonotype showed up many times. The V call is TRBV6-2 or TRBV6-3, the J call TRBJ2-7, with D hard to call. There are 15 residues in the CDR3. V was shortened by 0 bases and J by 1 base, with 10 bases between the two germline ends. Germline assignment: CDR1 MNHEY and CDR2 SVGEGT. The CDR3 bases are TGTGCCAGCAGTTACTCGAGGACGGCATCCTACGAGCAGTACTTC. As protein: CASSYSRTASYEQYF.

There are many counts of this clonotype. The chain carries TRBV27 and TRBJ2-7, with 11 bases aligning to TRBD2. J gave up 5 bases and V 3 bases, and 12 bases lay outside the gene matches. CDR1 and CDR2 (germline): MNHEY, SMNVEV (reference sequence). CDR3 size: 17 residues. CDR3 amino acids: CASSFRTTSGSLHEQYF. The CDR3 DNA reads as TGTGCCAGCAGTTTCAGGACAACTAGCGGGAGTCTCCACGAGCAGTACTTC.